This T cell receptor (beta chain) was recorded in a study of blood T cell repertoires in COVID-19. As for the study in general: T cells, B-cell-depleted T cells, or PBMCs supplied cDNA or gDNA.

The germline gives CDR1 MNHEY, CDR2 SMNVEV (reference sequence). V was shortened by 0 bases and J by 7 bases, with 7 bases between the two germline ends. The CDR3 totals 13 residues. The authors' processing: Reference gene primer amplification yielded estimated nucleated cell counts. Assay: immunoSEQ multiplex PCR; the TCRdb copy retains only in-frame clones and omits some. V, J and clone size reflect that table, while D and trimming were determined from the DNA. The data hold about 280,000 clones, with under 90% observed a single time. The rearrangement joins TRBV27 to TRBJ2-1; TRBD1 might be the D (6 bases). The sequenced material came from peripheral blood. The receptor was isolated from a woman in her thirties or forties who had recovered from COVID-19. CDR3: CASSLSGANEQFF. In nucleotides, the CDR3 is TGTGCCAGCAGTTTATCGGGGGCAAATGAGCAGTTCTTC.